The following is a T cell receptor beta chain sequence with its context. Its antigen is as yet unknown. This sample is part of a study of cytomegalovirus exposure and HLA in healthy donors. Study-level points and caveats: The tendency of first-cohort TCR clusters to co-occur in the roughly 110 validation repertoires was the finding of a later analysis. Cytomegalovirus-associated TCR beta chains were listed, numbering approximately 150.

These donors were members of the approximately 110-subject validation cohort, a group separate from the roughly 670-subject first cohort. The data were produced by immunoSEQ multiplex PCR, yet TCRdb's version contains in-frame clones alone and is incomplete. Of tens of thousands of clones in the sample, around 97% were seen once. The length of the CDR3 is 20 residues. The ends were cut back, 4 bases at V and 3 bases at J, with 29 bases in the middle. Germline CDR1 and CDR2: PRHDT and FYEKMQ (reference sequence). The chain recombines TRBV13 with TRBJ2-3; a weak D match, TRBD2 (8 bases). The receptor was derived from a woman under 30 in good health and CMV-seropositive. Sample: PBMCs. This CDR3 is CASSSKQGFSAGASTDTQYF. CDR3 in DNA: TGTGCCAGCAGCTCCAAACAGGGGTTCTCAGCGGGAGCTAGTACAGATACGCAGTATTTT.